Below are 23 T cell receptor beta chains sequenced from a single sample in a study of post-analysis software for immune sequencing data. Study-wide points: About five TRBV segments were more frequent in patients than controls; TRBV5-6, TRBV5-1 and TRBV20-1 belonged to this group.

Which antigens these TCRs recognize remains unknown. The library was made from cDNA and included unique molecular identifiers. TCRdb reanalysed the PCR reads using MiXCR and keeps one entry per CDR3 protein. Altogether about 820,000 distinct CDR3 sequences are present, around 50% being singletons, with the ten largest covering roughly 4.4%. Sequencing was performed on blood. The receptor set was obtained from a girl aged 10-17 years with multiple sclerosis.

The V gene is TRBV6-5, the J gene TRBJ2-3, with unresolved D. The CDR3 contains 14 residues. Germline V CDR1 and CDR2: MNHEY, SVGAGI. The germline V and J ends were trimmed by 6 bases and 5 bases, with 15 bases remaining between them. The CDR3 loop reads CASRLAGLGDTQYF. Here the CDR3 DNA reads TGTGCCAGCAGACTCGCCGGGCTCGGAGATACGCAGTATTTT.

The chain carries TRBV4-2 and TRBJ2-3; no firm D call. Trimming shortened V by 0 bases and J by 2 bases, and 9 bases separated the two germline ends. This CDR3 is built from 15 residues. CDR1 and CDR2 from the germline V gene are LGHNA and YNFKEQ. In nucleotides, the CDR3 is TGTGCCAGCAGCCAAGACCTGACGTACACAGATACGCAGTATTTT. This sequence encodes CASSQDLTYTDTQYF.

CDR3 in DNA: TGTGCCAGCAGGGAACAGGTTGAAGCTTTCTTT. Its protein product is CASREQVEAFF. The chain is built from TRBV12-3 or TRBV12-4 and TRBJ1-1; tentative D call: TRBD1 (5 bases). V lost 6 bases to trimming and J lost 7 bases, with 9 bases between them. The CDR3 consists of 11 residues.

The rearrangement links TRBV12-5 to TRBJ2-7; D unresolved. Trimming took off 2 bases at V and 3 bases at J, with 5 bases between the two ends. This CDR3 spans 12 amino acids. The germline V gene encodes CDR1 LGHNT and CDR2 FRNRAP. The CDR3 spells CASGLINYEQYF. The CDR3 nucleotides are TGTGCTAGTGGTTTGATCAACTACGAGCAGTACTTC. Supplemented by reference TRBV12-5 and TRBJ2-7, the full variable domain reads DARVTQTPRHKVTEMGQEVTMRCQPILGHNTVFWYRQTMMQGLELLAYFRNRAPLDDSGMPKDRFSAEMPDATLATLKIQPSEPRDSAVYFCASGLINYEQYFGPGTRLTVT.

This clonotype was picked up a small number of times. CDR3 sequence reads: CATSRGRGWSNNEQFF. DNA for the CDR3: TGTGCCACCAGCAGAGGCAGGGGATGGTCCAACAATGAGCAGTTCTTC. This sequence joins TRBV15 and TRBJ2-1, with D perhaps TRBD1 (6 bases). V was pared by 1 base and J by 5 bases, with 15 bases between. CDR1 is LNHNV and CDR2 is YYDKDF in the germline V gene (reference sequence). The CDR3 has 16 amino acids. The full variable domain, its missing parts supplied by reference TRBV15 and TRBJ2-1, is DAMVIQNPRYQVTQFGKPVTLSCSQTLNHNVMYWYQQKSSQAPKLLFHYYDKDFNNEADTPDNFQSRRPNTSFCFLDIRSPGLGDTAMYLCATSRGRGWSNNEQFFGPGTRLTVL.

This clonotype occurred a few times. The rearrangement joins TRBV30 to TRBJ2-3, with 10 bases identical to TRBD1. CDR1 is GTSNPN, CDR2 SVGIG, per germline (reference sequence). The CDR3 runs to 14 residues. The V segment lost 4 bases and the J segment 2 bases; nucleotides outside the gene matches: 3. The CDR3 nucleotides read TGTGCCTGGAAGGGACAGGGGAACACAGATACGCAGTATTTT. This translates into CAWKGQGNTDTQYF.

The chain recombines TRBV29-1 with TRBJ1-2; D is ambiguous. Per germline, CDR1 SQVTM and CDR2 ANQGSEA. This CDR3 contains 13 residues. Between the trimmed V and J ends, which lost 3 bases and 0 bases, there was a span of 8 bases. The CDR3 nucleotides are TGCAGCGTTGAGAAGGACTCTAACTATGGCTACACCTTC. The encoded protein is CSVEKDSNYGYTF.

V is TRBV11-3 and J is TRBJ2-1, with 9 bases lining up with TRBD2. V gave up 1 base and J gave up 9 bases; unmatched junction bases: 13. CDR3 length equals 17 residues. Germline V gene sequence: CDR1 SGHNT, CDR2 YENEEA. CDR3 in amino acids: CASSLGSQRGAGGEQFF. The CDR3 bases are TGTGCCAGCAGCTTAGGGTCGCAGCGGGGGGCTGGAGGTGAGCAGTTCTTC.

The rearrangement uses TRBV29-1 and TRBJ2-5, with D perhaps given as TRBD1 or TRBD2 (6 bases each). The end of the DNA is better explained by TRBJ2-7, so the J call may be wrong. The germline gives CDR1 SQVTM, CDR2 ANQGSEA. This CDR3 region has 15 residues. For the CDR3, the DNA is TGCAGCGTTGGTTGGTCACAAAAGGGGGGATACGAGCAGTACTTC. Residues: CSVGWSQKGGYEQYF.

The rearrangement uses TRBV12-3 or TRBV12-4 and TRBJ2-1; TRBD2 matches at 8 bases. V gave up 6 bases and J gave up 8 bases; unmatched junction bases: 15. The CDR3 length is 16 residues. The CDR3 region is CASSRDTGGPWDEQFF. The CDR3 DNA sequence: TGTGCCAGCAGCCGAGATACGGGAGGGCCTTGGGATGAGCAGTTCTTC.

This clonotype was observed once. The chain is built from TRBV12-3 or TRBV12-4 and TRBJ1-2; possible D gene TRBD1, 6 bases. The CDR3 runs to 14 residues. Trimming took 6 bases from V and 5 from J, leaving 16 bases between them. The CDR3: CASSPTGTLYGYTF. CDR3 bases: TGTGCCAGCAGCCCAACCGGGACACTGTATGGCTACACCTTC.

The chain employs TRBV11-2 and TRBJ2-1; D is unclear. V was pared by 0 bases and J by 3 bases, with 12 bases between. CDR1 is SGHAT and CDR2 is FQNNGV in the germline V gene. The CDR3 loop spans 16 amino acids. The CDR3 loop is CASSLELSRYYNEQFF. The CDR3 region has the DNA TGTGCCAGCAGCTTAGAGTTGTCACGATACTACAATGAGCAGTTCTTC.

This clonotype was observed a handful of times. The CDR3 bases are TGCAGCGTGTTGTCCCGAGGGCCAGCCTACGAGCAGTACTTC. Translation: CSVLSRGPAYEQYF. V usage is TRBV29-1 and J usage is TRBJ2-7; TRBD2 might be the D (5 bases). V gave up 6 bases and J gave up 2 bases, with 17 bases separating them. The CDR3 extends over 14 amino acids. The germline V gene has CDR1 SQVTM and CDR2 ANQGSEA.

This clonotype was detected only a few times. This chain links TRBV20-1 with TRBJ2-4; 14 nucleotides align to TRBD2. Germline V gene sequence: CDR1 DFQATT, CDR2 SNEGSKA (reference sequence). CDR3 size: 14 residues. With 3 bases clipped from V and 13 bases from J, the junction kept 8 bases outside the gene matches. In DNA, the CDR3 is TGCAGTGCTAGTGGACTAGCGGGAGGAAGTGAGCAGTACTTC. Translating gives CSASGLAGGSEQYF.

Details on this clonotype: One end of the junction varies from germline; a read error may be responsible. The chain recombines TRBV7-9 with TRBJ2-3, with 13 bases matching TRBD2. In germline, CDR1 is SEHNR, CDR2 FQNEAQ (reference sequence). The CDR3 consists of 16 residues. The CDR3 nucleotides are TGTGCCAGCAGCTCCACTAGCGGGGGGGCAAGAGATGCGCAGTATTTT. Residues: CASSSTSGGARDAQYF.

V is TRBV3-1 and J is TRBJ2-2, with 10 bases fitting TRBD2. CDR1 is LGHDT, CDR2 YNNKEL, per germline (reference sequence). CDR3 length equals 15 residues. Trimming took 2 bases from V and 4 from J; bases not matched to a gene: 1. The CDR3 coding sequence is TGTGCCAGCAGCCAACGGACTAGCGGCACCGGGGAGCTGTTTTTT. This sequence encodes CASSQRTSGTGELFF.

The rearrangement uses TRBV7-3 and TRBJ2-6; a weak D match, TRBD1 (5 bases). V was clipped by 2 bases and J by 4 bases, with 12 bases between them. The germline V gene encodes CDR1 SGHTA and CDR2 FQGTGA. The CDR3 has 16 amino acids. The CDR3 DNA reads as TGTGCCAGCAGCTTATCAGGGTCCCCCGGGGCCAACGTCCTGACTTTC. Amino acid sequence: CASSLSGSPGANVLTF.

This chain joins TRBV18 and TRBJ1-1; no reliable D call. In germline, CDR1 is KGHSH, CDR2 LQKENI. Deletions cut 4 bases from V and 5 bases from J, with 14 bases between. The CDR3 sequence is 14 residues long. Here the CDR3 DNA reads TGTGCCAGCTCACGCCGGGAGGGTCCTACTGAAGCTTTCTTT. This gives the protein CASSRREGPTEAFF.

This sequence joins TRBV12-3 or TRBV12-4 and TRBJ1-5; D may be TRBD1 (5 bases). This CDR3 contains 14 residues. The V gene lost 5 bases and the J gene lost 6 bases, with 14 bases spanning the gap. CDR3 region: CASSGSGRGQPQHF. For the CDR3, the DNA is TGTGCCAGCAGTGGGTCGGGTAGGGGTCAGCCCCAGCATTTT.

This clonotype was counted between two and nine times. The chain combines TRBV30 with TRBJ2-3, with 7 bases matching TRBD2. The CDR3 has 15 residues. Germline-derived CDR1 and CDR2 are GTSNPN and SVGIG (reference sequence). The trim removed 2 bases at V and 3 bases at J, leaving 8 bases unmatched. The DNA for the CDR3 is TGTGCCTGGAGTTCACGGCCCGGGGGGACAGATACGCAGTATTTT. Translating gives CAWSSRPGGTDTQYF.

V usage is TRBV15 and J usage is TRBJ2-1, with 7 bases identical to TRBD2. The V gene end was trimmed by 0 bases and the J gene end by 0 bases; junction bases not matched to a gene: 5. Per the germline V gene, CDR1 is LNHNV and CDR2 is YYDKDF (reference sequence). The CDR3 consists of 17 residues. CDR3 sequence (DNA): TGTGCCACCAGCAGAGATTGGGGGGGGAGCTCCTACAATGAGCAGTTCTTC. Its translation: CATSRDWGGSSYNEQFF.

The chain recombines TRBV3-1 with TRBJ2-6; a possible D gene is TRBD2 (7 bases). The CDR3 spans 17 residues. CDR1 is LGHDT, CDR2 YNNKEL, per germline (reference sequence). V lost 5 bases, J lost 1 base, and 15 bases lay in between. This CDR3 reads CASSERGGGSGANVLTF. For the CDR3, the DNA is TGTGCCAGCAGCGAAAGGGGGGGAGGATCTGGGGCCAACGTCCTGACTTTC.

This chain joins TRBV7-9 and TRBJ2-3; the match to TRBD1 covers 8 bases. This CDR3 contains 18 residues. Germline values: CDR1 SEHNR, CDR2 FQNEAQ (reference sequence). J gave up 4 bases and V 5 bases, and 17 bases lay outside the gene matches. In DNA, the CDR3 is TGTGCCAGCAGCCGCCTAGGGACAGGACGGGGGAGCGCAGATACGCAGTATTTT. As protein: CASSRLGTGRGSADTQYF.